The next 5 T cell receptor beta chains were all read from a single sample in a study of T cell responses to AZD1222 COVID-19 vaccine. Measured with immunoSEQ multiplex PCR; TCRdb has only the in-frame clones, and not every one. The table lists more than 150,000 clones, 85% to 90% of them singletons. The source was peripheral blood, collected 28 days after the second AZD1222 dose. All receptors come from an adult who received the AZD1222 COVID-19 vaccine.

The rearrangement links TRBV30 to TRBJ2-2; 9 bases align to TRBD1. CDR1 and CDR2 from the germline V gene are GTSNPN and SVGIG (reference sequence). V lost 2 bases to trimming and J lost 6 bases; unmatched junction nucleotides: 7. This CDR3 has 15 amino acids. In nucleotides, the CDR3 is TGTGCCTGGAGTACAGGGGGCGCGTTGGCCGGGGAGCTGTTTTTT. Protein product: CAWSTGGALAGELFF.

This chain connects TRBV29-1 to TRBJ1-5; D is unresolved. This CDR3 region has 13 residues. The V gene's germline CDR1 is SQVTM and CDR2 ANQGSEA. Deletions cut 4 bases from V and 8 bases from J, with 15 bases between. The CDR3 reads CSVGLGIGEPQHF. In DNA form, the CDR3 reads TGCAGCGTTGGATTGGGGATCGGGGAGCCCCAGCATTTT.

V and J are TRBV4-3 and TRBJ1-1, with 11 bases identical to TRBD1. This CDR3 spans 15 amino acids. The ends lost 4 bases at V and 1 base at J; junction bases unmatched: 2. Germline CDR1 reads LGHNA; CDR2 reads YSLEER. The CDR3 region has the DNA TGCGCCAGCAGCCGAGGGACAGGGGGGAACACTGAAGCTTTCTTT. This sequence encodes CASSRGTGGNTEAFF.

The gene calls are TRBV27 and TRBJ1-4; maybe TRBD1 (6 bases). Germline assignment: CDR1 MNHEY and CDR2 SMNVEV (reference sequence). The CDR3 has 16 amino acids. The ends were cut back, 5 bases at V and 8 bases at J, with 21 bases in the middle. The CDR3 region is CASSPTSGGGGEKLFF. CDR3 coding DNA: TGTGCCAGCAGTCCAACTTCTGGCGGGGGCGGGGAAAAACTGTTTTTT.

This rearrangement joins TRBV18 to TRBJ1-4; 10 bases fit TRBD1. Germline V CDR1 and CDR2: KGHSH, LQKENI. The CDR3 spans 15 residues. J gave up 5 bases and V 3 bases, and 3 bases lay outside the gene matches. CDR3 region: CASSPWTGGNEKLFF. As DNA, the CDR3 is TGTGCCAGCTCACCCTGGACAGGGGGGAATGAAAAACTGTTTTTT.